These 30 T cell receptor beta chains came from one sample sequenced in a study of graft-versus-host responses after intestinal transplantation. Assay: immunoSEQ multiplex PCR; the TCRdb copy retains only in-frame clones and omits some. The sample shows some 96,000 clones, 80% to 95% of them seen only once. Sequences were derived from PBMCs, sampled about 450 days after intestinal transplant. These receptors all stem from a human patient who received an intestinal transplant, so some T cells may come from the graft donor.

The chain combines TRBV9 with TRBJ2-2, with 10 bases aligning to TRBD2. Germline-derived CDR1 and CDR2 are SGDLS and YYNGEE. V shed 2 bases, J shed 3 bases, and the junction held 1 base outside the gene matches. The CDR3 contains 15 residues. CDR3 in amino acids: CASSVSGGDTGELFF. CDR3 nucleotide sequence: TGTGCCAGCAGCGTGAGCGGGGGGGACACCGGGGAGCTGTTTTTT.

The chain joins TRBV7-9 to TRBJ2-5; possibly TRBD1 or TRBD2 for D (5 bases each). CDR1 and CDR2 (germline): SEHNR, FQNEAQ (reference sequence). V was trimmed by 0 bases and J by 2 bases, leaving 7 bases between them. CDR3 size: 14 residues. CDR3 nucleotide sequence: TGTGCCAGCAGCTTAGCGTGGGGGCAAGAGACCCAGTACTTC. It is translated as CASSLAWGQETQYF.

The V and J genes are TRBV5-1 and TRBJ2-7, with D perhaps assigned TRBD1 or TRBD2 (5 bases each). Germline CDR1 SGHRS, CDR2 YFSETQ. V shed 6 bases and J shed 2 bases, with 12 bases lying between them. The CDR3 has 13 residues. Here the CDR3 DNA reads TGCGCCAGCATCCGGGACGGCACCTACGAGCAGTACTTC. It specifies CASIRDGTYEQYF.

J is TRBJ2-3 and V is TRBV5-6; 7 bases map to TRBD1. CDR3 length equals 14 residues. Germline V gives CDR1 SGHDT, CDR2 YYEEEE. With 7 bases clipped from V and 2 bases from J, the junction kept 7 bases outside the gene matches. This chain's CDR3 is CASLGGSTTDTQYF. CDR3 coding DNA: TGTGCCAGCCTAGGGGGCTCGACCACAGATACGCAGTATTTT.

The chain uses TRBV11-3 and TRBJ2-3, with 7 bases lining up with TRBD1. Germline values: CDR1 SGHNT, CDR2 YENEEA. The junction had 8 bases not matched to a gene; V was cut back by 2 bases and J by 6 bases. This CDR3 spans 15 amino acids. Here the CDR3 reads CASSLNGQGVDTQYF. The CDR3 bases are TGTGCCAGCAGCTTAAACGGGCAGGGGGTGGATACGCAGTATTTT. The full variable domain, in which reference TRBV11-3 and TRBJ2-3 provide the parts outside the CDR3, is EAGVVQSPRYKIIEKKQPVAFWCNPISGHNTLYWYLQNLGQGPELLIRYENEEAVDDSQLPKDRFSAERLKGVDSTLKIQPAELGDSAVYLCASSLNGQGVDTQYFGPGTRLTVL.

J is TRBJ1-2 and V is TRBV7-6; D gene unclear. Trimming cost V 1 base and J 1 base, with 19 bases left between them. Germline V CDR1 and CDR2: SGHVS, FNYEAQ. CDR3 length: 18 residues. DNA for the CDR3: TGTGCCAGCAGCTTAGGTTTCTCGTGGAGGGAGGGTAACTATGGCTACACCTTC. This sequence encodes CASSLGFSWREGNYGYTF.

The CDR3 reads CASSARKDRTYNEQFF. The CDR3 nucleotides are TGTGCCAGCAGCGCGAGGAAGGACAGGACTTACAATGAGCAGTTCTTC. V usage is TRBV9 and J usage is TRBJ2-1, with 7 bases identical to TRBD1. J was trimmed by 4 bases and V by 3 bases; bases with no gene match: 10. This CDR3 is 16 amino acids long. The germline CDR1 and CDR2 sequences are SGDLS and YYNGEE.

This chain uses TRBV11-3 with TRBJ2-3, with 9 bases aligning to TRBD2. Germline V gene data show CDR1 as SGHNT and CDR2 as YENEEA. The V segment lost 7 bases and the J segment 5 bases; nucleotides outside the gene matches: 10. The length of the CDR3 is 15 residues. The CDR3 DNA is TGTGCCAGCACCCGCTCTAGCGGGATAAAAGATACGCAGTATTTT. Amino acid sequence: CASTRSSGIKDTQYF.

The chain links TRBV18 to TRBJ2-2; D is ambiguous. Per germline, CDR1 KGHSH and CDR2 LQKENI. The CDR3 is made up of 12 amino acids. V gave up 4 bases and J gave up 8 bases, with 8 bases separating them. The DNA for the CDR3 is TGTGCCAGCTCACTTCAAACGGGGGAGCTGTTTTTT. This translates into CASSLQTGELFF.

Turning to this clone: The identical CDR3 is also encoded by other nucleotide sequences in the sample. The CDR3 reads CASSGYRGEQYF. The CDR3 nucleotides read TGCGCCAGCAGTGGATACAGAGGCGAGCAGTACTTC. V gene TRBV10-1 combines with J gene TRBJ2-7, with unresolved D. CDR1 is WNHNN, CDR2 SYGVQD, per germline (reference sequence). The CDR3 length is 12 residues. The V and J ends lost 4 bases and 6 bases respectively, with 10 bases between them.

The chain links TRBV5-4 to TRBJ2-7; a possible D gene is TRBD1 (6 bases). The V end was cut by 4 bases, the J end by 0 bases, with 14 bases between. Germline V gene data show CDR1 as SGHNT and CDR2 as YYREEE (reference sequence). This CDR3 comprises 15 residues. CDR3 amino acids: CASSEPGHSSYEQYF. The DNA for the CDR3 is TGTGCCAGCAGCGAACCGGGACATAGCTCCTACGAGCAGTACTTC.

This chain links TRBV2 with TRBJ1-1; a weak D match, TRBD1 (5 bases). Trimming pared 6 bases from V and 0 bases from J, leaving 11 bases between. There are 14 residues in the CDR3. CDR1 is SNHLY and CDR2 is FYNNEI in the germline V gene. CDR3 DNA sequence: TGTGCCAGCAGCAACCGGGACCTGAACACTGAAGCTTTCTTT. The encoded protein is CASSNRDLNTEAFF.

The rearrangement links TRBV9 to TRBJ1-6; D gene ambiguous. The CDR3 is made up of 13 amino acids. Trimming took 2 bases from V and 7 from J, leaving 7 bases between them. Germline CDR1 and CDR2: SGDLS and YYNGEE. CDR3 loop: CASSVFSNSPLHF. The CDR3 DNA is TGTGCCAGCAGCGTGTTCTCCAATTCACCCCTCCACTTT.

This clone has just one count. This sequence joins TRBV6-5 and TRBJ1-1; 8 bases line up with TRBD1. V gave up 6 bases and J gave up 8 bases; unmatched junction bases: 8. This CDR3 contains 13 residues. From germline, CDR1 is MNHEY and CDR2 SVGAGI. As DNA, the CDR3 is TGTGCCAGCAGCCCCCCCCAGGGGGCGGAAGCTTTCTTT. Translating it yields CASSPPQGAEAFF.

The genes are TRBV6-5 and TRBJ2-7; 7 nucleotides agree with TRBD1. The CDR3 is made up of 16 amino acids. With 0 bases clipped from V and 1 base from J, the junction kept 6 bases outside the gene matches. The germline V gene encodes CDR1 MNHEY and CDR2 SVGAGI. The CDR3 reads CASSYSRGTVSYEQYF. The CDR3 DNA is TGTGCCAGCAGTTACTCGAGGGGGACAGTTTCCTACGAGCAGTACTTC.

This sequence joins TRBV5-6 and TRBJ2-2; D uncertain. This CDR3 has 12 amino acids. Trimming cost V 3 bases and J 3 bases, with 3 bases left between them. Germline-derived CDR1 and CDR2 are SGHDT and YYEEEE. CDR3 protein: CASSSYTGELFF. Written as DNA, the CDR3 is TGTGCCAGCAGCTCTTACACCGGGGAGCTGTTTTTT.

The chain links TRBV7-2 to TRBJ1-2; no definite D call. The CDR3 covers 13 residues. The germline gives CDR1 SGHTA, CDR2 FQGNSA. Deletions cut 1 base from V and 5 bases from J, with 8 bases between. CDR3 residues: CASSLGSQYGYTF. The CDR3 DNA follows: TGTGCCAGCAGCTTAGGGAGCCAGTATGGCTACACCTTC.

V gene TRBV11-1 combines with J gene TRBJ1-2; D is unclear. This CDR3 region has 15 residues. V was pared by 1 base and J by 2 bases, with 11 bases between. Germline V gene data show CDR1 as SGHAT and CDR2 as FQDESV (reference sequence). The CDR3 protein is CASSLVWAANYGYTF. The CDR3 DNA reads as TGTGCCAGCAGCTTAGTCTGGGCCGCCAACTATGGCTACACCTTC. The complete variable domain, with remaining parts taken from reference TRBV11-1 and TRBJ1-2, reads EAEVAQSPRYKITEKSQAVAFWCDPISGHATLYWYRQILGQGPELLVQFQDESVVDDSQLPKDRFSAERLKGVDSTLKIQPAELGDSAMYLCASSLVWAANYGYTFGSGTRLTVV.

This chain links TRBV6-6 with TRBJ2-7, with no clear D. V was cut by 1 base and J by 4 bases, with 14 bases left in between. The CDR3 covers 15 residues. Germline V gene lookup returns CDR1 MNHNY and CDR2 SVGAGI (reference sequence). CDR3 DNA: TGTGCCAGCAGTTACTTCGATCCCCAGTTGTACGAGCAGTACTTC. This codes for CASSYFDPQLYEQYF.

The chain carries TRBV5-8 and TRBJ2-1, with D hard to call. The germline V gene has CDR1 SGHTS and CDR2 YDEGEE. V lost 2 bases and J lost 7, with 4 bases in between. The CDR3 consists of 11 residues. CDR3 region: CASSFLNEQFF. CDR3 in DNA: TGTGCCAGCAGCTTCTTAAATGAGCAGTTCTTC.

Of note for this clone: One junction end does not reproduce the germline sequence, and a read error may be involved. The chain carries TRBV19 and TRBJ2-7; tentatively, D is TRBD1 or TRBD2 (5 bases each). The CDR3 totals 15 residues. The V gene's germline CDR1 is LNHDA and CDR2 SQIVND (reference sequence). The CDR3 region has the DNA TGTGCCAGTAGTATAGAACTAGTGGGGCCCTACGAGCGGTACTTC. It yields the protein CASSIELVGPYERYF.

The chain employs TRBV18 and TRBJ1-2; D is unresolved. Trimming stripped 2 bases from V and 4 bases from J, with 8 bases between. Germline V gene lookup returns CDR1 KGHSH and CDR2 LQKENI. The CDR3 totals 13 residues. The CDR3, as DNA: TGTGCCAGCTCACCAGGAGGGTTCTATGGCTACACCTTC. It translates to CASSPGGFYGYTF. Filled out from reference TRBV18 and TRBJ1-2, the complete variable domain reads NAGVMQNPRHLVRRRGQEARLRCSPMKGHSHVYWYRQLPEEGLKFMVYLQKENIIDESGMPKERFSAEFPKEGPSILRIQQVVRGDSAAYFCASSPGGFYGYTFGSGTRLTVV.

The genes are TRBV6-1 and TRBJ1-4; D may be TRBD1 (6 bases). Germline values: CDR1 MNHNS, CDR2 SASEGT. Trimming took off 1 base at V and 5 bases at J, with 11 bases between the two ends. The CDR3 totals 15 residues. In DNA, the CDR3 is TGTGCCAGCAGTGAAGTTGGGGGCGGAAATGAAAAACTGTTTTTT. Protein product: CASSEVGGGNEKLFF.

The chain links TRBV28 to TRBJ1-5; D possibly corresponds to TRBD1 (5 bases). The CDR3 sequence is 12 residues long. Trimming removed 4 bases from V and 7 bases from J, with 8 bases in between. Germline assignment: CDR1 MDHEN and CDR2 SYDVKM. DNA of the CDR3: TGTGCCAGCAGTTGGGGGGGGCAGCCCCAGCATTTT. Translating it yields CASSWGGQPQHF.

This clone was picked up one time. The chain is built from TRBV25-1 and TRBJ2-3; possibly TRBD1 or TRBD2 for D (5 bases each). This CDR3 has 16 residues. Germline V gives CDR1 MGHDK, CDR2 SYGVNS. Trimming took off 2 bases at V and 5 bases at J, with 17 bases between the two ends. The CDR3 nucleotides are TGTGCCAGCAGTGAAGGGACCCTCCTCTTCCTAGATACGCAGTATTTT. The encoded protein is CASSEGTLLFLDTQYF.

The chain has TRBV18 and TRBJ2-2; D unresolved. This CDR3 contains 14 residues. Trimming removed 6 bases from V and 2 bases from J, with 10 bases in between. Per germline, CDR1 KGHSH and CDR2 LQKENI. CDR3 protein: CASSPGLNTGELFF. The CDR3 nucleotides are TGTGCCAGCTCCCCTGGCCTAAACACCGGGGAGCTGTTTTTT. The whole variable domain, filled in from reference TRBV18 and TRBJ2-2, reads NAGVMQNPRHLVRRRGQEARLRCSPMKGHSHVYWYRQLPEEGLKFMVYLQKENIIDESGMPKERFSAEFPKEGPSILRIQQVVRGDSAAYFCASSPGLNTGELFFGEGSRLTVL.

The V gene is TRBV4-1, the J gene TRBJ1-1; D is perhaps TRBD1 (5 bases). CDR1 is MGHRA, CDR2 YSYEKL, per germline. The ends were cut back, 6 bases at V and 4 bases at J, with 12 bases in the middle. CDR3 length equals 13 residues. CDR3: CASRQGSGTEAFF. For the CDR3, the DNA is TGCGCCAGCAGGCAGGGATCGGGCACTGAAGCTTTCTTT.

The V call is TRBV19, the J call TRBJ1-1; D not resolved. CDR1 LNHDA and CDR2 SQIVND come from the germline V gene (reference sequence). V shed 3 bases and J shed 2 bases, with 7 bases lying between them. The CDR3 length is 13 residues. Here the CDR3 reads CASSIVANTEAFF. In nucleotides, the CDR3 is TGTGCCAGTAGTATCGTAGCAAACACTGAAGCTTTCTTT.

The genes are TRBV11-2 and TRBJ1-1; D call uncertain. The CDR3 consists of 14 residues. The ends were cut back, 1 base at V and 1 base at J, with 7 bases in the middle. Germline V gene data show CDR1 as SGHAT and CDR2 as FQNNGV. CDR3 loop: CASSLGYRNTEAFF. CDR3 DNA sequence: TGTGCCAGCAGCTTAGGGTATAGGAACACTGAAGCTTTCTTT.

The table lists this clone with a few counts. The chain recombines TRBV21-1 with TRBJ2-1; no check of the table's D call, TRBD1, against the DNA was made. TRBV21-1 is noted as a pseudogene. This CDR3 contains 12 residues. The CDR3, as DNA: TGTGCCAGCAGCAAACAATACAATGAGCAGTTCTTC. It yields the protein CASSKQYNEQFF.